A single sample is the source of the 26 T cell receptor beta chains below, sequenced in a study of response to subunit inactivated influenza vaccine. TCRdb independently ran MiXCR on the RT-PCR reads; one entry per CDR3 protein. The sample lists roughly 290,000 distinct CDR3 sequences; around a fifth were seen once. This specimen was PBMCs from blood, taken less than 22 months after vaccination. The receptors come from a man between 50 and 69 years old who received an inactivated influenza vaccine.

A few counts support this clonotype. V and J are TRBV12-3 or TRBV12-4 and TRBJ2-2; D is possibly TRBD2 (7 bases). The CDR3 spans 16 residues. V was pared by 8 bases and J by 0 bases, with 16 bases between. The CDR3 DNA is TGTGCCAGCGGCCGGCCGGGGGGCTCGAACACCGGGGAGCTGTTTTTT. It encodes CASGRPGGSNTGELFF.

This chain connects TRBV11-1 to TRBJ2-5; no reliable D call. In germline, CDR1 is SGHAT, CDR2 FQDESV (reference sequence). Trimming removed 4 bases at V and 6 bases at J, with 6 bases between. The CDR3 spans 11 residues. The CDR3 bases are TGTGCCAGCAGCTCATCCCAGACCCAGTACTTC. Its protein product is CASSSSQTQYF.

A few counts support this clonotype. The chain recombines TRBV12-3 or TRBV12-4 with TRBJ1-5; 8 bases are shared with TRBD1. The V and J ends lost 4 bases and 6 bases, in that order; junction bases with no gene match: 11. The CDR3 contains 16 residues. CDR3 sequence reads: CASSSVGQGMGQPQHF. The CDR3, as DNA: TGTGCCAGCAGTTCCGTCGGACAGGGAATGGGTCAGCCCCAGCATTTT.

This clonotype was seen a handful of times. V and J are TRBV12-3 or TRBV12-4 and TRBJ2-7; no clear D. The V gene lost 6 bases and the J gene lost 2 bases, with 14 bases spanning the gap. The CDR3 has 14 amino acids. The CDR3, as DNA: TGTGCCAGCAGCCCGGCTACCCCAACCTACGAGCAGTACTTC. It codes for CASSPATPTYEQYF.

The rearrangement uses TRBV13 and TRBJ2-3, with TRBD2 matching over 9 bases. Germline CDR1 and CDR2: PRHDT and FYEKMQ (reference sequence). The CDR3 consists of 12 residues. The V and J ends lost 5 bases and 14 bases, in that order; junction bases with no gene match: 8. The CDR3 loop is CASSATGLARYF. CDR3 sequence (DNA): TGTGCCAGCAGCGCGACCGGACTAGCGAGGTATTTT.

The rearrangement links TRBV5-1 to TRBJ2-3, with D possibly being TRBD1 or TRBD2 (5 bases each). The CDR3 totals 16 residues. Deletions cut 0 bases from V and 4 bases from J, with 15 bases between. Germline CDR1 SGHRS, CDR2 YFSETQ. As DNA, the CDR3 is TGCGCCAGCAGCTTGGCCGGGGCAGGGTTAGCAGATACGCAGTATTTT. Its translation is CASSLAGAGLADTQYF.

V gene TRBV11-2 combines with J gene TRBJ2-1; no firm D call. CDR1 and CDR2 from the germline V gene are SGHAT and FQNNGV. The ends were cut back, 1 base at V and 2 bases at J, with 6 bases in the middle. CDR3 size: 14 residues. The CDR3 DNA reads as TGTGCCAGCAGCTTAGGCGCGCCCTACAATGAGCAGTTCTTC. As protein: CASSLGAPYNEQFF.

This sequence joins TRBV18 and TRBJ2-1, with 10 positions matching TRBD2. The CDR3 has 16 residues. From germline, CDR1 is KGHSH and CDR2 LQKENI. The ends lost 1 base at V and 7 bases at J; junction bases unmatched: 7. CDR3 DNA sequence: TGTGCCAGCTCACCACTGGTGGGTAGCGGGAGGAATGAGCAGTTCTTC. It is translated as CASSPLVGSGRNEQFF.

This clonotype was observed a few times. This rearrangement joins TRBV19 to TRBJ1-1; D unresolved. There are 12 residues in the CDR3. V was cut by 3 bases and J by 4 bases, with 6 bases left in between. CDR1 LNHDA and CDR2 SQIVND come from the germline V gene (reference sequence). In DNA, the CDR3 is TGTGCCAGTAGTATCCATGGCACTGAAGCTTTCTTT. This encodes CASSIHGTEAFF.

This clonotype occurred a few times. The chain couples TRBV6-5 to TRBJ1-2; TRBD1 matches 7 bases. CDR3 length equals 15 residues. CDR1 MNHEY and CDR2 SVGAGI come from the germline V gene. V dropped 2 bases and J dropped 0; count of bases not matched to a gene: 3. Here the CDR3 reads CASSYGQGANYGYTF. For the CDR3, the DNA is TGTGCCAGCAGTTACGGCCAGGGGGCTAACTATGGCTACACCTTC.

This clonotype was counted a few times. The chain uses TRBV5-1 and TRBJ2-7; tentatively, D is TRBD1 (6 bases). In germline, CDR1 is SGHRS, CDR2 YFSETQ. V lost 4 bases, J lost 2 bases, and 19 bases lay in between. The CDR3 extends over 16 amino acids. CDR3 sequence reads: CASSTGQSLAAYEQYF. The CDR3 DNA sequence: TGCGCCAGCAGCACCGGACAGTCTCTGGCAGCCTACGAGCAGTACTTC.

The gene calls are TRBV6-2 or TRBV6-3 and TRBJ1-5, with D possibly TRBD1 on 6 matching bases. Germline V CDR1 and CDR2: MNHEY, SVGEGT. CDR3 length: 15 residues. V dropped 5 bases and J dropped 0 bases, with 11 bases sitting between them. The CDR3 DNA reads as TGTGCCAGCAGTCCACAGGGAATTAGCAATCAGCCCCAGCATTTT. Translating it yields CASSPQGISNQPQHF.

This sequence joins TRBV12-3 or TRBV12-4 and TRBJ1-3; D may be TRBD1 (5 bases). The CDR3 has 17 amino acids. The V end was cut by 2 bases, the J end by 0 bases, with 14 bases between. The CDR3 region has the DNA TGTGCCAGCAGTTTAAGTCCGGGGCTTCTCTCTGGAAACACCATATATTTT. Encoded protein: CASSLSPGLLSGNTIYF.

This clonotype was seen only once. The chain joins TRBV7-2 to TRBJ2-7; TRBD2 aligns across 8 bases. The CDR3 is 13 residues long. J was trimmed by 3 bases and V by 5 bases; bases with no gene match: 3. Germline V lookup: CDR1 SGHTA, CDR2 FQGNSA. CDR3 sequence: CASSPTSGYEQYF. CDR3 bases: TGTGCCAGCAGCCCAACTAGCGGCTACGAGCAGTACTTC.

The rearrangement links TRBV19 to TRBJ2-2, with D perhaps given as TRBD1 or TRBD2 (5 bases each). V was clipped by 4 bases and J by 1 base, with 13 bases between them. CDR1 LNHDA and CDR2 SQIVND come from the germline V gene (reference sequence). This CDR3 is 16 amino acids long. The CDR3 sequence is CASSTEGPLNTGELFF. The CDR3 nucleotides read TGTGCCAGTAGTACCGAGGGACCTCTGAACACCGGGGAGCTGTTTTTT.

The rearrangement links TRBV27 to TRBJ2-2; 9 bases agree with TRBD2. V shed 1 base, J shed 2 bases, and the junction held 5 bases outside the gene matches. The CDR3 spans 17 residues. CDR1 and CDR2 (germline): MNHEY, SMNVEV (reference sequence). Here the CDR3 reads CASSLWGGGANTGELFF. The CDR3 bases are TGTGCCAGCAGTTTATGGGGCGGGGGGGCTAACACCGGGGAGCTGTTTTTT.

The sample holds a few counts of this clonotype. This chain links TRBV12-3 or TRBV12-4 with TRBJ1-5; D is ambiguous. Trimming pared 3 bases from V and 4 bases from J, leaving 13 bases between. There are 15 residues in the CDR3. The CDR3 region has the DNA TGTGCCAGCAGTTTGATTTTGGAGACTAATCAGCCCCAGCATTTT. This gives the protein CASSLILETNQPQHF.

This sequence joins TRBV4-3 and TRBJ1-4; 7 bases match TRBD1. This CDR3 has 16 amino acids. CDR1 is LGHNA, CDR2 YSLEER, per germline. J was trimmed by 8 bases and V by 1 base; bases with no gene match: 10. The CDR3 nucleotides read TGCGCCAGCAGCCAAGGACAGGGCTTTTCTGGCGAAAAACTGTTTTTT. Amino acids: CASSQGQGFSGEKLFF.

This clonotype was recorded at least ten times. The chain combines TRBV12-3 or TRBV12-4 with TRBJ1-2; 7 positions match TRBD1. After removal of 5 bases from V and 4 bases from J, the junction contained 4 bases not matched to a gene. The CDR3 is 13 residues long. The CDR3 DNA sequence: TGTGCCAGCAGTCGACAGGGTGGCTATGGCTACACCTTC. Translation: CASSRQGGYGYTF.

V is TRBV7-2 and J is TRBJ1-4; 9 bases line up with TRBD1. CDR1 SGHTA and CDR2 FQGNSA come from the germline V gene. This CDR3 contains 14 residues. V lost 2 bases to trimming and J lost 8 bases; unmatched junction nucleotides: 3. In DNA, the CDR3 is TGTGCCAGCAGCTTAACAGGGGGCAGAGAAAAACTGTTTTTT. It yields the protein CASSLTGGREKLFF.

This clonotype was observed a handful of times. The rearrangement joins TRBV6-2 or TRBV6-3 to TRBJ2-5; the D call may be TRBD1 or TRBD2 (5 bases each). The V and J ends lost 4 bases and 5 bases respectively, with 20 bases between them. This CDR3 comprises 16 residues. Germline values: CDR1 MNHEY, CDR2 SVGEGT. The CDR3 DNA reads as TGTGCCAGCAGTTTTGTCCGGGACCCAGCAGGGGAGACCCAGTACTTC. This translates into CASSFVRDPAGETQYF.

The rearrangement links TRBV7-4 to TRBJ1-4, with D possibly matching TRBD1 (6 bases). The CDR3 has 15 amino acids. V was trimmed by 3 bases and J by 4 bases, leaving 12 bases between them. Germline V CDR1 and CDR2: SGHVT, SQSDAQ. The CDR3 sequence is CASSFAGAVNEKLFF. The DNA for the CDR3 is TGTGCCAGCAGCTTTGCGGGGGCGGTTAATGAAAAACTGTTTTTT.

The genes are TRBV28 and TRBJ2-7; D unclear. Germline lookup yields CDR1 MDHEN and CDR2 SYDVKM. The CDR3 covers 11 residues. V was clipped by 7 bases and J by 3 bases, with 7 bases between them. This CDR3 is CASTTGYEQYF. Written as DNA, the CDR3 is TGTGCCAGCACCACCGGCTACGAGCAGTACTTC.

This clonotype was seen only a few times. This chain joins TRBV9 and TRBJ1-3; D gene unclear. This CDR3 comprises 15 residues. The germline gives CDR1 SGDLS, CDR2 YYNGEE. Trimming stripped 2 bases from V and 0 bases from J, with 9 bases between. The CDR3 DNA sequence: TGTGCCAGCAGCGTTGAACCTAACTCTGGAAACACCATATATTTT. This sequence encodes CASSVEPNSGNTIYF.

The sample holds many counts of this clonotype. The gene calls are TRBV2 and TRBJ2-1; D possibly corresponds to TRBD2 (6 bases). Germline V gene sequence: CDR1 SNHLY, CDR2 FYNNEI. The CDR3 has 13 amino acids. Deletions cut 8 bases from V and 4 bases from J, with 12 bases between. The CDR3 bases are TGTGCCAGCGGACCGGCGGGGTACAATGAGCAGTTCTTC. Residues: CASGPAGYNEQFF. The full variable domain, its missing parts supplied by reference TRBV2 and TRBJ2-1, is EPEVTQTPSHQVTQMGQEVILRCVPISNHLYFYWYRQILGQKVEFLVSFYNNEISEKSEIFDDQFSVERPDGSNFTLKIRSTKLEDSAMYFCASGPAGYNEQFFGPGTRLTVL.

The chain couples TRBV7-2 to TRBJ2-7; no clear D gene. Germline assignment: CDR1 SGHTA and CDR2 FQGNSA. The CDR3 has 15 amino acids. V was pared by 5 bases and J by 3 bases, with 17 bases between. The CDR3 protein is CASSRSTNTNYEQYF. The CDR3 region has the DNA TGTGCCAGCAGCCGATCTACTAACACAAACTACGAGCAGTACTTC. Together with reference TRBV7-2 and TRBJ2-7, the CDR3 gives the full variable domain: GAGVSQSPSNKVTEKGKDVELRCDPISGHTALYWYRQSLGQGLEFLIYFQGNSAPDKSGLPSDRFSAERTGGSVSTLTIQRTQQEDSAVYLCASSRSTNTNYEQYFGPGTRLTVT.